These 3 T cell receptor beta chains share one sample of origin, sequenced in a study of cytomegalovirus exposure and HLA in healthy donors. Primers: 60 Vbeta forward and 13 Jbeta reverse. Data came from immunoSEQ multiplex PCR; TCRdb stores just in-frame clones and leaves some out. The repertoire holds over 150,000 clones, with roughly 72% as singletons. Sequencing was done on a sample of PBMCs. The receptor set was obtained from a man aged 30 to 45 in good health and CMV-seronegative.

Notes on this clone: The junction departs from germline at one end; a sequencing error may be responsible. The chain combines TRBV7-2 with TRBJ2-3, with D possibly matching TRBD1 (5 bases). The CDR3 extends over 13 amino acids. Germline CDR1 is SGHTA and CDR2 is FQGNSA. The CDR3 region is CASSLQGTDTQYF. The CDR3 DNA reads as TGTGCCAGCAGCTTGCAGGGCACCGATACGCAGTATTTT. The full variable domain, with the rest looked up from reference TRBV7-2 and TRBJ2-3, is GAGVSQSPSNKVTEKGKDVELRCDPISGHTALYWYRQSLGQGLEFLIYFQGNSAPDKSGLPSDRFSAERTGGSVSTLTIQRTQQEDSAVYLCASSLQGTDTQYFGPGTRLTVL.

This chain uses TRBV18 with TRBJ1-2, with D unresolved. V was pared by 3 bases and J by 0 bases, with 11 bases between. CDR1 and CDR2 (germline): KGHSH, LQKENI. The CDR3 length is 15 residues. CDR3 in amino acids: CASSPGRNTNYGYTF. The CDR3 DNA reads TGTGCCAGCTCACCGGGCAGGAACACTAACTATGGCTACACCTTC.

This clone appeared a few times. The chain recombines TRBV27 with TRBJ2-7; 11 bases match TRBD1. The length of the CDR3 is 15 residues. Germline-derived CDR1 and CDR2 are MNHEY and SMNVEV (reference sequence). V trimming: 3 bases; J trimming: 9 bases; junction bases outside the gene matches: 10. In nucleotides, the CDR3 is TGTGCCAGCAGTTTTTCCGGGACAGGGGGGTTAGGGCAGTACTTC. Its translation is CASSFSGTGGLGQYF.